This TCR beta chain was retrieved from a study of T-cell reconstitution after alpha-beta-depleted transplantation in children. Ten or more counts support this clonotype. Researchers prepared the TCRbeta library using unique molecular identifiers, the study reports. One entry per CDR3 protein results from TCRdb running MiXCR on the PCR reads. The sample records about 340,000 distinct CDR3 sequences, about a tenth being singletons. The TCR comes from a human donor who donated a stem cell graft to a child with acute lymphoblastic leukemia. This sample comprised PBMCs from the stem cell graft donor, obtained from the stem cell graft.

The CDR3 DNA reads TGTGCCAGCAGCTTAGGTGGGTCTGGCACAGATACGCAGTATTTT. Amino acid sequence: CASSLGGSGTDTQYF. The rearrangement joins TRBV7-2 to TRBJ2-3; D not resolved. V was shortened by 1 base and J by 1 base, with 9 bases between the two germline ends. CDR3 size: 15 residues. Germline CDR1 SGHTA, CDR2 FQGNSA.